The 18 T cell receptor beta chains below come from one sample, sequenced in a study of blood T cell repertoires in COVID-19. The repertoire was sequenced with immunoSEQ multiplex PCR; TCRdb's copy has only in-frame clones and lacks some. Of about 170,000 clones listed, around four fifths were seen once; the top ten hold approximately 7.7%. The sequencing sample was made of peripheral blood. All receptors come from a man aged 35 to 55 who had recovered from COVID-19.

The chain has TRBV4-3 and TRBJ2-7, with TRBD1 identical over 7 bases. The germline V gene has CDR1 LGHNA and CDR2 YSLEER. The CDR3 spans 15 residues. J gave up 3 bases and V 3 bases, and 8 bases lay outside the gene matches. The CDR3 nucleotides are TGCGCCAGCAGCCACCGACAGGGTTGGGACTACGAGCAGTACTTC. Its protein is CASSHRQGWDYEQYF.

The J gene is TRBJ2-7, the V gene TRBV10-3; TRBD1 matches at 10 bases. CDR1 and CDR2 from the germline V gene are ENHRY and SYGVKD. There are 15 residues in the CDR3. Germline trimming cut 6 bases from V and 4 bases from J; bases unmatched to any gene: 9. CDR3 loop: CAIRGVGTGVYEQYF. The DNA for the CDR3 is TGTGCCATCAGAGGTGTAGGGACAGGGGTATACGAGCAGTACTTC.

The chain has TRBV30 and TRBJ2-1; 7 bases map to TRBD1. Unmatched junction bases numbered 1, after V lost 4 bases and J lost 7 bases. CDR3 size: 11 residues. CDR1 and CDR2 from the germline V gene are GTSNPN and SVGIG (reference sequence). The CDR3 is CAWIQGNEQFF. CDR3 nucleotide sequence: TGTGCCTGGATACAGGGGAATGAGCAGTTCTTC. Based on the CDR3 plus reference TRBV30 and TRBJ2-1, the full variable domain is SQTIHQWPATLVQPVGSPLSLECTVEGTSNPNLYWYRQAAGRGLQLLFYSVGIGQISSEVPQNLSASRPQDRQFILSSKKLLLSDSGFYLCAWIQGNEQFFGPGTRLTVL.

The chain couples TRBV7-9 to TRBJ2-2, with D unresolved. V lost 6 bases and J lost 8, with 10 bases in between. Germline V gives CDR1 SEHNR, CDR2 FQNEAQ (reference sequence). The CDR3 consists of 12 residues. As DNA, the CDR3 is TGTGCCAGCAGTTCTGTATCGGGGGAGCTGTTTTTT. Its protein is CASSSVSGELFF.

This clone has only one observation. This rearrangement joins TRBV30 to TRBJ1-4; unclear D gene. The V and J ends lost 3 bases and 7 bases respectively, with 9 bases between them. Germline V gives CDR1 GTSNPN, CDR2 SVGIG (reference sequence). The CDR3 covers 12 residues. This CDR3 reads CAWRRRSEKLFF. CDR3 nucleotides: TGTGCCTGGAGGAGGAGGTCTGAAAAACTGTTTTTT.

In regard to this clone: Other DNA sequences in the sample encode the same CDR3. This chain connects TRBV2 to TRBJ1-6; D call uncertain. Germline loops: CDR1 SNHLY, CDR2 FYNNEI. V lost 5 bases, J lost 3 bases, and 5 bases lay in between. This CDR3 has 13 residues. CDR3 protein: CASSRDYNSPLHF. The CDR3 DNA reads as TGTGCCAGCAGTCGGGACTATAATTCACCCCTCCACTTT.

The CDR3 DNA sequence: TGTGCCAGCAGGGGAGTGGGGGGAAACACCGGGGAGCTGTTTTTT. It yields the protein CASRGVGGNTGELFF. The gene calls are TRBV2 and TRBJ2-2; D is perhaps TRBD2 (6 bases). The CDR3 extends over 15 amino acids. V was trimmed by 6 bases and J by 2 bases, leaving 13 bases between them. In germline, CDR1 is SNHLY, CDR2 FYNNEI.

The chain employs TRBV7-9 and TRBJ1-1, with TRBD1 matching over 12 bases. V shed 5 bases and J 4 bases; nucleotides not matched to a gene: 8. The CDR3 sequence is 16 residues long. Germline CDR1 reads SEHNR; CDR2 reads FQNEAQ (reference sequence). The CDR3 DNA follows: TGTGCCAGCAGCGGGGGACAGGGGGCGGATGGCACTGAAGCTTTCTTT. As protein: CASSGGQGADGTEAFF.

CDR3 sequence: CSASPASSRSTGELFF. Written as DNA, the CDR3 is TGCAGTGCTAGTCCCGCTAGCAGCCGAAGCACCGGGGAGCTGTTTTTT. The chain has TRBV20-1 and TRBJ2-2; TRBD2 is a possible D gene (5 bases). There are 16 residues in the CDR3. Germline CDR1 is DFQATT and CDR2 is SNEGSKA (reference sequence). V shed 3 bases and J shed 4 bases, with 18 bases lying between them.

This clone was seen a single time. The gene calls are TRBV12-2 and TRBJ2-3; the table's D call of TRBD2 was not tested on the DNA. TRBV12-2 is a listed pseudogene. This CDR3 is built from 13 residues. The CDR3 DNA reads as TGTGCAAGTCGCTTGGCTAGCTACGATACGCAGTATTTT. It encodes CASRLASYDTQYF.

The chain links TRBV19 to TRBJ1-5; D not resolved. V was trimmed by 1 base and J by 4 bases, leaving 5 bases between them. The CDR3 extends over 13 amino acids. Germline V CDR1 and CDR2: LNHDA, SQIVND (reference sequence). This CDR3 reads CASSIVLNQPQHF. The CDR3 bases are TGTGCCAGTAGTATAGTACTAAATCAGCCCCAGCATTTT.

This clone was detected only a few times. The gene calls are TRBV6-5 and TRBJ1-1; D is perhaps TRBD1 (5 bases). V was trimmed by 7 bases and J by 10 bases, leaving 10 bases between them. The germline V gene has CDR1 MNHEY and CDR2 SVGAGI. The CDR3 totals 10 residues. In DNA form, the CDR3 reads TGTGCCAGCACCAGGGTAGGAGCTTTCTTT. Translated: CASTRVGAFF.

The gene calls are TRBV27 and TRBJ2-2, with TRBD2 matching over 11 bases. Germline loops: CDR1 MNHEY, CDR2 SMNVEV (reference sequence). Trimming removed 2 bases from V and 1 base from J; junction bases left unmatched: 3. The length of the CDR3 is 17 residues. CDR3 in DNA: TGTGCCAGCAGTTTACCCGGACTAGCGGGGAACACCGGGGAGCTGTTTTTT. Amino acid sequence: CASSLPGLAGNTGELFF.

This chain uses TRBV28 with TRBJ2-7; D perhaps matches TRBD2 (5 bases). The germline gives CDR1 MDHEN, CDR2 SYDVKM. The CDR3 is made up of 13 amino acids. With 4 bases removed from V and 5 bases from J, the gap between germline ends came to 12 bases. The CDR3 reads CASSYQRSNEQYF. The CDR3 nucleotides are TGTGCCAGCAGTTACCAGCGGTCGAACGAGCAGTACTTC.

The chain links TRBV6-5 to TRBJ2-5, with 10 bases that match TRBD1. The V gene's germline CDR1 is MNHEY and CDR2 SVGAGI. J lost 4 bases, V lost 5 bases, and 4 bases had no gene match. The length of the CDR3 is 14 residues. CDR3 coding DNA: TGTGCCAGCAGTCCCGGACAGGGGGGAGAGACCCAGTACTTC. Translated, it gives CASSPGQGGETQYF.

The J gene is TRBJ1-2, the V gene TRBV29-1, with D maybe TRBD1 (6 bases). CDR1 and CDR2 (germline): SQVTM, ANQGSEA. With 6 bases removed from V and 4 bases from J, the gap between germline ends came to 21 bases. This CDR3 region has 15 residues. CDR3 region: CSVSVGTGSGYGYTF. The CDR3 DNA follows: TGCAGCGTCTCAGTGGGTACAGGGAGCGGCTATGGCTACACCTTC.

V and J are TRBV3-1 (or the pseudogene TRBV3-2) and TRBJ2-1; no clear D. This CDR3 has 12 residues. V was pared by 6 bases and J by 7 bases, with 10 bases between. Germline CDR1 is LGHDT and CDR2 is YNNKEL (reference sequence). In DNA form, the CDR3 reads TGTGCCAGCAGTTCGACTCTGAATGAGCAGTTCTTC. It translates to CASSSTLNEQFF.

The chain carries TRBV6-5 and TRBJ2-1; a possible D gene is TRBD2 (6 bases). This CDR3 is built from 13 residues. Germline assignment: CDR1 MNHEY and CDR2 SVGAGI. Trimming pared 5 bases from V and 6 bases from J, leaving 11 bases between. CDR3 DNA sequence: TGTGCCAGCAGTAGAACGGGGGTCAATGAGCAGTTCTTC. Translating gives CASSRTGVNEQFF.